These 4 T cell receptor beta chains share one sample of origin, sequenced in a study of cytomegalovirus exposure and HLA in healthy donors. The PCR had 60 Vbeta and 13 Jbeta primers. Here immunoSEQ multiplex PCR was the method, and the copy in TCRdb shows in-frame clones only, minus some. The data show 150,000 to 200,000 clones, around three quarters seen once. The sequencing sample was made of PBMCs. These receptors were collected from a woman aged 25 to 45 in good health and CMV-seronegative.

The V gene is TRBV5-1, the J gene TRBJ1-2; 7 bases line up with TRBD1. Germline V CDR1 and CDR2: SGHRS, YFSETQ. V was pared by 0 bases and J by 0 bases, with 2 bases of the junction left unmatched. The CDR3 covers 15 residues. CDR3 nucleotides: TGCGCCAGCAGCTTGGAAACAGGGGCTAACTATGGCTACACCTTC. Encoded protein: CASSLETGANYGYTF.

The genes are TRBV10-3 and TRBJ2-3, with TRBD2 identical over 11 bases. The germline gives CDR1 ENHRY, CDR2 SYGVKD. V trimming: 4 bases; J trimming: 10 bases; junction bases outside the gene matches: 10. The CDR3 is made up of 15 amino acids. In DNA, the CDR3 is TGTGCCATCAGTGGGCTAGCGGGGGGAATCAGTGCGCAGTATTTT. It yields the protein CAISGLAGGISAQYF.

The CDR3 region is CASSAFTGGDYGYTF. The CDR3 DNA follows: TGTGCCAGCAGCGCCTTTACAGGGGGCGACTATGGCTACACCTTC. The genes are TRBV9 and TRBJ1-2; 9 bases fit TRBD1. The CDR3 has 15 amino acids. Germline values: CDR1 SGDLS, CDR2 YYNGEE. V shed 3 bases and J 3 bases; nucleotides not matched to a gene: 6.

This clone was seen a handful of times. The V call is TRBV5-1, the J call TRBJ2-2; TRBD1 matches at 9 bases. The ends lost 4 bases at V and 7 bases at J; junction bases unmatched: 11. The CDR3 is 16 amino acids. CDR1 and CDR2 from the germline V gene are SGHRS and YFSETQ. The CDR3 loop reads CASSKLPGQGDGELFF. DNA of the CDR3: TGCGCCAGCAGCAAACTTCCGGGACAGGGAGACGGGGAGCTGTTTTTT.